These T cell receptor beta chains were read from a single sample in a study of cytomegalovirus exposure and HLA in healthy donors. The data were produced by immunoSEQ multiplex PCR, yet TCRdb's version contains in-frame clones alone and is incomplete. The sample records over 200,000 clones, under 80% being singletons. Material: PBMCs. The source is a woman under 40 in good health and CMV-seronegative. Each CDR3 is given with its conserved first and last residue. Fields, in order: CDR3 DNA, CDR3 protein, V gene, J gene, D gene, clone size. A D gene is named only where the DNA matches it firmly. A row's size may be missing; if present it is once, few, many or a size class.

CDR3 DNA: TGTGCCAGCAGCTTAGATCTAGCGGGGGCCAATCGGGAGACCCAGTACTTC; CDR3 protein: CASSLDLAGANRETQYF; V gene: TRBV7-6; J gene: TRBJ2-5; D gene: TRBD2; clone size: few
CDR3 DNA: TGTGCCTGGACGAGACAGCCTTTCTATGGCTACACCTTC; CDR3 protein: CAWTRQPFYGYTF; V gene: TRBV30; J gene: TRBJ1-2; D gene: .; clone size: .
CDR3 DNA: TGTGCCAGCAGCCTACCACCGGGACAGTCCCGTGAGGAGACCCAGTACTTC; CDR3 protein: CASSLPPGQSREETQYF; V gene: TRBV7-9; J gene: TRBJ2-5; D gene: TRBD1; clone size: .
CDR3 DNA: TGTGCCAGCAGCAATAGCGGAACCTACGAGCAGTACTTC; CDR3 protein: CASSNSGTYEQYF; V gene: TRBV14; J gene: TRBJ2-7; D gene: .; clone size: .
CDR3 DNA: TGTGCCAGCAGTCTGGGGGGGGTAAATACGCAGTATTTT; CDR3 protein: CASSLGGVNTQYF; V gene: TRBV11-2; J gene: TRBJ2-3; D gene: TRBD2; clone size: .
CDR3 DNA: TGTGCCAGCAGCTTGGGCCAGGGGTGGACTGAAGCTTTCTTT; CDR3 protein: CASSLGQGWTEAFF; V gene: TRBV7-9; J gene: TRBJ1-1; D gene: .; clone size: .
CDR3 DNA: TGTGCCAGCAGCTTAGGCGGGGGGCTCTACAATGAGCAGTTCTTC; CDR3 protein: CASSLGGGLYNEQFF; V gene: TRBV7-2; J gene: TRBJ2-1; D gene: TRBD2; clone size: .
CDR3 DNA: TGTGCCAGCAGCAAAGGGCGGGAAAATCAGCCCCAGCATTTT; CDR3 protein: CASSKGRENQPQHF; V gene: TRBV21-1; J gene: TRBJ1-5; D gene: .; clone size: few
CDR3 DNA: TGTGCCAGCAGCGTACTAGACAGGGGTGGAAACACCATATATTTT; CDR3 protein: CASSVLDRGGNTIYF; V gene: TRBV9; J gene: TRBJ1-3; D gene: TRBD1; clone size: .
CDR3 DNA: TGTGCCAGCAGCTTCGGTCCGGAAAAACTGTTTTTT; CDR3 protein: CASSFGPEKLFF; V gene: TRBV5-4; J gene: TRBJ1-4; D gene: .; clone size: few
CDR3 DNA: TGTGCCAGCTCACCCGAACTCGGGTGGAACACCGGGGAGCTGTTTTTT; CDR3 protein: CASSPELGWNTGELFF; V gene: TRBV18; J gene: TRBJ2-2; D gene: .; clone size: .
CDR3 DNA: TGTGCCAGCAGCTTAGAACAGGGGATTGGCAATCAGCCCCAGCATTTT; CDR3 protein: CASSLEQGIGNQPQHF; V gene: TRBV7-8; J gene: TRBJ1-5; D gene: TRBD1; clone size: once
CDR3 DNA: TGTGCCAGCAGCCAACGGTTGAGCGGACCTGATCGCACAGATACGCAGTATTTT; CDR3 protein: CASSQRLSGPDRTDTQYF; V gene: TRBV4-2; J gene: TRBJ2-3; D gene: .; clone size: .
CDR3 DNA: TGTGCCAGCAGACTGAGGGGGACTGAGCAGTTCTTC; CDR3 protein: CASRLRGTEQFF; V gene: TRBV13; J gene: TRBJ2-1; D gene: .; clone size: few
CDR3 DNA: TGTGCCAGTCTTCTGGCGGGAGTGCCCGGGGAGCTGTTTTTT; CDR3 protein: CASLLAGVPGELFF; V gene: TRBV19; J gene: TRBJ2-2; D gene: TRBD2; clone size: .
CDR3 DNA: TGCGCCAGCAGCCAGGGGGGGGCTGAAGCTTTCTTT; CDR3 protein: CASSQGGAEAFF; V gene: TRBV4-1; J gene: TRBJ1-1; D gene: .; clone size: .
CDR3 DNA: TGTGCCAGCAGCTTAGCCGGGGGGAGAGGGCAGTTCTTC; CDR3 protein: CASSLAGGRGQFF; V gene: TRBV11-2; J gene: TRBJ2-1; D gene: TRBD2; clone size: .
CDR3 DNA: TGTGCCAGCAGCAAACGGACAGTCTTAGAATCCTACGAGCAGTACTTC; CDR3 protein: CASSKRTVLESYEQYF; V gene: TRBV21-1; J gene: TRBJ2-7; D gene: .; clone size: .
CDR3 DNA: TGTGCCACCAGACAGGGTGATGGCTACACCTTC; CDR3 protein: CATRQGDGYTF; V gene: TRBV6-1; J gene: TRBJ1-2; D gene: TRBD1; clone size: few
CDR3 DNA: TGCAGCGTCGGCAGCGGGTACATCTCCTACAATGAGCAGTTCTTC; CDR3 protein: CSVGSGYISYNEQFF; V gene: TRBV29-1; J gene: TRBJ2-1; D gene: .; clone size: .
CDR3 DNA: TGTGCCAGCAGCTCAGGGGGCGGTAATGAAAAACTGTTTTTT; CDR3 protein: CASSSGGGNEKLFF; V gene: TRBV7-9; J gene: TRBJ1-4; D gene: TRBD1; clone size: .
CDR3 DNA: TGTGCCAGTAGCAGACAGATCTCTGGAAACACCATATATTTT; CDR3 protein: CASSRQISGNTIYF; V gene: TRBV19; J gene: TRBJ1-3; D gene: .; clone size: .
CDR3 DNA: TGTGCCAGCAGCTTCGAAAGCGGGTCAAGTAATGAGCAGTTCTTC; CDR3 protein: CASSFESGSSNEQFF; V gene: TRBV7-3; J gene: TRBJ2-1; D gene: .; clone size: .
CDR3 DNA: TGTGCCAGCAGTGACCGATACCGGGACAGGTACAATGAGCAGTTCTTC; CDR3 protein: CASSDRYRDRYNEQFF; V gene: TRBV6-4; J gene: TRBJ2-1; D gene: TRBD1; clone size: .
CDR3 DNA: TGTGCCAGCAGCCCCGACATCGGAGGGGTAGCCAAAAACATTCAGTACTTC; CDR3 protein: CASSPDIGGVAKNIQYF; V gene: TRBV7-9; J gene: TRBJ2-4; D gene: .; clone size: .
CDR3 DNA: TGTGCCAGCAGCCAAGAACTTACAGATACGCAGTATTTT; CDR3 protein: CASSQELTDTQYF; V gene: TRBV14; J gene: TRBJ2-3; D gene: .; clone size: .
CDR3 DNA: TGTGCCAGCAGCCCGTTGGTTAGCGGGAGAGGGACAGATACGCAGTATTTT; CDR3 protein: CASSPLVSGRGTDTQYF; V gene: TRBV7-3; J gene: TRBJ2-3; D gene: TRBD2; clone size: .
CDR3 DNA: TGTGCCAGCAGCCCACGATTGGGCGAGACGGTGAACACTGAAGCTTTCTTT; CDR3 protein: CASSPRLGETVNTEAFF; V gene: TRBV5-4; J gene: TRBJ1-1; D gene: .; clone size: once
CDR3 DNA: TGTGCCAGCAGCTTTAGGACAGCCTACGAGCAGTACTTC; CDR3 protein: CASSFRTAYEQYF; V gene: TRBV5-6; J gene: TRBJ2-7; D gene: .; clone size: once
CDR3 DNA: TGCAGCGTTGAAGTCGGAGCGGGGCTCGGTAATGAGCAGTTCTTC; CDR3 protein: CSVEVGAGLGNEQFF; V gene: TRBV29-1; J gene: TRBJ2-1; D gene: TRBD2; clone size: .